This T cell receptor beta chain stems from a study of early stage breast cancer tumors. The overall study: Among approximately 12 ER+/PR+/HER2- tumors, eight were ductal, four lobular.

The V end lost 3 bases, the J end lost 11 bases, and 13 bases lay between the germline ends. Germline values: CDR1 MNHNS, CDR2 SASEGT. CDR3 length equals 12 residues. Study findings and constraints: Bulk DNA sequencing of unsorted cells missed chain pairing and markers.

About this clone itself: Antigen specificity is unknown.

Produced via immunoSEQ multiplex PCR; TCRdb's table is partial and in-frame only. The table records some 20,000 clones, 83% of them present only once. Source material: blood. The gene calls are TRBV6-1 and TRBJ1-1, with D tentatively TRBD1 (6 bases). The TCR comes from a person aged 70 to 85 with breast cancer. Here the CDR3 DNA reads TGTGCCAGCAGTGACAACAGGGTCGGCGCTTTCTTT. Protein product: CASSDNRVGAFF.